This passage covers 26 T cell receptor beta chains from one sample sequenced in a study of blood T cell repertoires in COVID-19. Only in-frame clones appear in the TCRdb table, and some are missing; sequencing was by immunoSEQ multiplex PCR. This sample carries 200,000 or so clones, about 88% of them seen once, and the ten largest clones take 5.5% to 7%. The sequencing sample was made of peripheral blood. The origin of the receptors is a woman aged 40 to 55 who had recovered from COVID-19.

This clone was counted a single time. The genes are TRBV20-1 and TRBJ1-2; D not resolved. The V and J ends lost 7 bases and 4 bases respectively, with 7 bases between them. CDR1 DFQATT and CDR2 SNEGSKA come from the germline V gene (reference sequence). CDR3 length: 10 amino acids. CDR3 sequence: CSGRSYGYTF. The DNA of the CDR3 is TGCAGTGGCCGGAGCTATGGCTACACCTTC.

The rearrangement joins TRBV2 to TRBJ1-2, with D tentatively TRBD1 (6 bases). V lost 1 base and J lost 6, with 9 bases in between. The germline CDR1 and CDR2 sequences are SNHLY and FYNNEI. The CDR3 covers 13 residues. CDR3 residues: CASSEEQGNGYTF. The CDR3 nucleotides are TGTGCCAGCAGTGAAGAACAGGGCAATGGCTACACCTTC.

The V call is TRBV7-9, the J call TRBJ1-2; 10 nucleotides agree with TRBD1. CDR1 is SEHNR and CDR2 is FQNEAQ in the germline V gene (reference sequence). The CDR3 contains 15 residues. Trimming removed 5 bases from V and 7 bases from J; junction bases left unmatched: 10. The CDR3 loop reads CASSPNLRDRGGYTF. CDR3 DNA sequence: TGTGCCAGCAGCCCAAATCTCCGGGACAGGGGTGGCTACACCTTC.

CDR3 nucleotides: TGTGCCAGCAGTCCCGGGACTAGCGGGAGTTGGAATGAGCAGTTCTTC. This gives the protein CASSPGTSGSWNEQFF. V and J are TRBV27 and TRBJ2-1, with TRBD2 identical over 14 bases. V lost 5 bases to trimming and J lost 7 bases; unmatched junction nucleotides: 7. The germline V gene has CDR1 MNHEY and CDR2 SMNVEV (reference sequence). CDR3 size: 16 residues.

A word on this clone: The sample has other DNA sequences that encode this CDR3 too. The chain combines TRBV24-1 with TRBJ2-1; tentative D call: TRBD1 (6 bases). CDR1 and CDR2 (germline): KGHDR, SFDVKD. The V end was cut by 3 bases, the J end by 0 bases, with 11 bases between. This CDR3 has 16 residues. The CDR3 DNA sequence: TGTGCCACCAGTGATCCCGGACAGAGCTCCTACAATGAGCAGTTCTTC. Translated, it gives CATSDPGQSSYNEQFF.

This chain connects TRBV7-9 to TRBJ2-6; tentatively, D is TRBD1 (6 bases). CDR1 is SEHNR, CDR2 FQNEAQ, per germline (reference sequence). The V and J ends lost 1 base and 14 bases respectively, with 12 bases between them. The CDR3 spans 13 residues. CDR3 protein: CASSLEGVGILTF. CDR3 nucleotides: TGTGCCAGCAGCTTAGAGGGGGTGGGAATCCTGACTTTC.

CDR3 sequence reads: CASSPSFHEQYF. In DNA, the CDR3 is TGTGCCAGCAGCCCCTCGTTCCACGAGCAGTACTTC. The chain uses TRBV7-8 and TRBJ2-7; D remains ambiguous. The germline gives CDR1 SGHVS, CDR2 FQNEAQ. Trimming took 5 bases from V and 5 from J, leaving 10 bases between them. This CDR3 region has 12 residues.

The V and J genes are TRBV19 and TRBJ2-1; 8 bases match TRBD2. This CDR3 has 19 residues. With V trimmed by 5 bases and J by 1 base, 16 bases remained unmatched. From germline, CDR1 is LNHDA and CDR2 SQIVND (reference sequence). In DNA form, the CDR3 reads TGTGCCAGTAGTGTCACCGGGACTAGGATGGTCGCATCCTACAATGAGCAGTTCTTC. This sequence encodes CASSVTGTRMVASYNEQFF.

This clone has more than one count but fewer than ten. CDR3 nucleotide sequence: TGTGCCAGCAGCCCACCTGGGGTGAGCGGGAGCTCCTACGAGCAGTACTTC. Protein: CASSPPGVSGSSYEQYF. The chain combines TRBV7-9 with TRBJ2-7; 8 bases fit TRBD2. The CDR3 has 17 residues. Germline CDR1 and CDR2: SEHNR and FQNEAQ (reference sequence). V lost 5 bases, J lost 0 bases, and 12 bases stayed unmatched.

The chain joins TRBV6-2 or TRBV6-3 to TRBJ2-1; no reliable D call. The germline V gene encodes CDR1 MNHEY and CDR2 SVGEGT. The CDR3 is 11 amino acids. The V and J ends lost 2 bases and 8 bases respectively, with 4 bases between them. CDR3 nucleotide sequence: TGTGCCAGCAGTTACACTTATGAGCAGTTCTTC. Protein: CASSYTYEQFF.

The chain uses TRBV9 and TRBJ1-1; D uncertain. The CDR3 spans 13 residues. Looked up from germline, CDR1 is SGDLS and CDR2 is YYNGEE. The V end was cut by 0 bases, the J end by 5 bases, with 8 bases between. CDR3 DNA: TGTGCCAGCAGCGTAGCTACGGGGACTGAAGCTTTCTTT. This encodes CASSVATGTEAFF. The full variable domain, its missing parts supplied by reference TRBV9 and TRBJ1-1, is DSGVTQTPKHLITATGQRVTLRCSPRSGDLSVYWYQQSLDQGLQFLIQYYNGEERAKGNILERFSAQQFPDLHSELNLSSLELGDSALYFCASSVATGTEAFFGQGTRLTVV.

V usage is TRBV7-2 and J usage is TRBJ2-1; 10 positions match TRBD2. The V gene end was trimmed by 2 bases and the J gene end by 0 bases; junction bases not matched to a gene: 1. The CDR3 length is 16 residues. Germline loops: CDR1 SGHTA, CDR2 FQGNSA. In nucleotides, the CDR3 is TGTGCCAGCAGCTTAACTAGCGGGATCTCCTACAATGAGCAGTTCTTC. This gives the protein CASSLTSGISYNEQFF.

CDR3 residues: CASSLEGGATEAFF. The CDR3 nucleotides read TGTGCCAGCAGCTTGGAAGGGGGAGCCACTGAAGCTTTCTTT. The gene calls are TRBV11-3 and TRBJ1-1; D perhaps matches TRBD1 (6 bases). This CDR3 has 14 amino acids. CDR1 is SGHNT, CDR2 YENEEA, per germline. V was cut by 3 bases and J by 4 bases, with 12 bases left in between.

Here the CDR3 DNA reads TGTGCCAGCAGCTTACAGGGTCAGCCCCAGCATTTT. It translates to CASSLQGQPQHF. This chain uses TRBV27 with TRBJ1-5; tentatively, D is TRBD1 (6 bases). Looked up from germline, CDR1 is MNHEY and CDR2 is SMNVEV (reference sequence). V lost 6 bases to trimming and J lost 6 bases, with 9 bases between them. This CDR3 is 12 amino acids long.

This sequence joins TRBV19 and TRBJ2-5, with 7 bases identical to TRBD1. The CDR3 has 14 residues. In germline, CDR1 is LNHDA, CDR2 SQIVND (reference sequence). V shed 1 base, J shed 5 bases, and the junction held 4 bases outside the gene matches. In DNA, the CDR3 is TGTGCCAGTAGTATAGGACAGGGCTCCGAGACCCAGTACTTC. Translating it yields CASSIGQGSETQYF.

The chain joins TRBV4-1 to TRBJ2-7, with 12 bases aligning to TRBD1. The length of the CDR3 is 19 residues. The germline V gene encodes CDR1 MGHRA and CDR2 YSYEKL. The J segment lost 5 bases and the V segment lost 3 bases, leaving 17 bases of the junction unmatched. The CDR3: CASSQAGTGGVGTSDEQYF. The CDR3, as DNA: TGCGCCAGCAGCCAGGCCGGGACAGGGGGCGTTGGGACTAGCGACGAGCAGTACTTC.

The chain is built from TRBV4-1 and TRBJ1-2; tentative D call: TRBD1 (6 bases). Germline assignment: CDR1 MGHRA and CDR2 YSYEKL. V lost 0 bases to trimming and J lost 8 bases, with 16 bases between them. The CDR3 is 15 residues long. Here the CDR3 reads CASSQDWTATAGYTF. For the CDR3, the DNA is TGCGCCAGCAGCCAAGACTGGACAGCCACCGCCGGCTACACCTTC.

V usage is TRBV19 and J usage is TRBJ2-6; 8 bases agree with TRBD1. The CDR3 spans 14 residues. Looked up from germline, CDR1 is LNHDA and CDR2 is SQIVND (reference sequence). Unmatched junction bases numbered 3, after V lost 8 bases and J lost 3 bases. The CDR3 loop is CASQGAGGANVLTF. For the CDR3, the DNA is TGTGCCAGTCAGGGGGCTGGTGGGGCCAACGTCCTGACTTTC.

V and J are TRBV10-3 and TRBJ2-1; tentative D call: TRBD2 (6 bases). V was shortened by 3 bases and J by 8 bases, with 20 bases between the two germline ends. CDR3 length equals 16 residues. The V gene's germline CDR1 is ENHRY and CDR2 SYGVKD. The CDR3 DNA reads TGTGCCATCAGTGACCCAACTAGCTTCCTTAGGGATGAGCAGTTCTTC. Protein sequence: CAISDPTSFLRDEQFF.

CDR3 DNA sequence: TGTGCCAGCAGCTTAGTATCTGCAGATACGCAGTATTTT. Amino acid sequence: CASSLVSADTQYF. The gene calls are TRBV7-2 and TRBJ2-3; D remains ambiguous. V lost 1 base, J lost 4 bases, and 6 bases lay in between. This CDR3 region has 13 residues. CDR1 is SGHTA, CDR2 FQGNSA, per germline.

This chain uses TRBV10-3 with TRBJ1-3; D is possibly TRBD1 (5 bases). This CDR3 is built from 13 residues. Germline V lookup: CDR1 ENHRY, CDR2 SYGVKD. The V gene lost 4 bases and the J gene lost 1 base, with 5 bases spanning the gap. The CDR3 DNA reads TGTGCCATCAGTGCAGGGTCTGGAAACACCATATATTTT. It yields the protein CAISAGSGNTIYF.

The chain employs TRBV5-1 and TRBJ1-1; D is ambiguous. The V end was cut by 0 bases, the J end by 1 base, with 7 bases between. The CDR3 runs 14 residues. Per germline, CDR1 SGHRS and CDR2 YFSETQ. CDR3 sequence reads: CASSLEPGNTEAFF. CDR3 DNA sequence: TGCGCCAGCAGCTTGGAACCGGGGAACACTGAAGCTTTCTTT.

The genes are TRBV19 and TRBJ2-3; 7 bases fit TRBD2. The CDR3 runs 14 residues. V lost 6 bases and J lost 3; bases outside the gene matches: 6. The V gene's germline CDR1 is LNHDA and CDR2 SQIVND (reference sequence). The CDR3 DNA reads as TGTGCCAGTAGGCCGGGACTAATGACAGATACGCAGTATTTT. Translation: CASRPGLMTDTQYF.

V and J are TRBV19 and TRBJ2-7, with TRBD1 matching 10 bases. Germline V gene data show CDR1 as LNHDA and CDR2 as SQIVND (reference sequence). The CDR3 is made up of 15 amino acids. Losses at the gene ends were 3 bases for V and 2 bases for J; bases not matched to a gene: 4. The CDR3 protein is CASSIGQGVPYEQYF. The CDR3 nucleotides read TGTGCCAGTAGTATCGGACAGGGGGTGCCCTACGAGCAGTACTTC.

The chain links TRBV28 to TRBJ2-7, with D possibly being TRBD2 (6 bases). There are 11 residues in the CDR3. The ends were cut back, 8 bases at V and 4 bases at J, with 9 bases in the middle. Germline CDR1 is MDHEN and CDR2 is SYDVKM. CDR3 nucleotides: TGTGCCAGCGGGGGGTCGTACGAGCAGTACTTC. As protein: CASGGSYEQYF.

The chain links TRBV27 to TRBJ2-7, with D uncertain. The CDR3 length is 13 residues. Trimming removed 1 base from V and 6 bases from J, with 10 bases in between. CDR1 is MNHEY and CDR2 is SMNVEV in the germline V gene (reference sequence). CDR3 DNA sequence: TGTGCCAGCAGTTTATTGGCTAGACCCGAGCAGTACTTC. Residues: CASSLLARPEQYF.